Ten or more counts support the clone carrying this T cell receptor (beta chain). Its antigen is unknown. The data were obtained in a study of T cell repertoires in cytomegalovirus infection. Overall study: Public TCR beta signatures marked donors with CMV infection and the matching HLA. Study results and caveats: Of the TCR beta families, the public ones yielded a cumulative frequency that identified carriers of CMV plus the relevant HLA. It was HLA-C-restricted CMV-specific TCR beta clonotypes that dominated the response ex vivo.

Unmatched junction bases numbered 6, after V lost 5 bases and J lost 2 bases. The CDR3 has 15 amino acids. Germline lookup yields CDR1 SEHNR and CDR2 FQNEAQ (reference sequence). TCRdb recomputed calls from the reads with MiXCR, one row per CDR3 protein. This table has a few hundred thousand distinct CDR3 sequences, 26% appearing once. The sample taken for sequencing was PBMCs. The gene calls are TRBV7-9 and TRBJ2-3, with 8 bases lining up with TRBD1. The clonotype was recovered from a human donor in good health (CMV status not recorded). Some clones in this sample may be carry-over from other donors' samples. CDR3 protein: CASSGTGGYTDTQYF. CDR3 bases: TGTGCCAGCAGCGGCACAGGGGGTTACACAGATACGCAGTATTTT.